This TCR beta chain is from a study of blood T cell repertoires in COVID-19. Study background: COVID-19 samples from acute and convalescent phases originated in the United States, Italy and Spain. T cells, B-cell-depleted T cells, or PBMCs provided the cDNA or gDNA that served as material.

Source study methods: Reference gene primer amplification gave estimated nucleated cell counts. Some clones are missing from TCRdb's copy, which holds only in-frame ones; the method was immunoSEQ multiplex PCR. That table supplies the V and J calls and clone size; D and trimming were determined from the DNA. The sample has roughly 55,000 clones, less than 80% seen once. CDR3 length: 14 amino acids. The germline gives CDR1 KGHSH, CDR2 LQKENI. With 4 bases clipped from V and 5 bases from J, the junction kept 2 bases outside the gene matches. Sequencing input: peripheral blood. The chain uses TRBV18 and TRBJ1-5, with 10 bases that match TRBD1. The origin of this receptor is a human donor in a cohort sampled during active COVID-19. DNA for the CDR3: TGTGCCAGCTCACGGACAGGGGGTGATCAGCCCCAGCATTTT. Translating it yields CASSRTGGDQPQHF.